The source of this T cell receptor beta chain is a study of blood T cells in healthy people across ages. Trimming took 1 base from V and 1 from J, leaving 11 bases between them. CDR3 length: 16 residues. Germline CDR1 is SGHVS and CDR2 is FQNEAQ. Each sample provided at least 5 micrograms of extracted total RNA. For this clonotype: Its specificity is not known.

A second roughly 6 to 11 cycle PCR used barcoded and J-beta primers. From each sample, at least 2.5 million paired-end reads containing CDR3 were obtained. TCRdb re-called the 5' RACE reads with MiXCR, one entry per CDR3 protein. The table includes 1.5 million to 2 million distinct CDR3 sequences, approximately 50% detected once. Study observations and caveats: Naive T cell percentage by flow cytometry tracked strongly with beta diversity.

The origin of this receptor is a woman in her thirties or forties in good health. The sequenced sample consisted of blood. V and J are TRBV7-8 and TRBJ1-5, with D perhaps matching TRBD1 (6 bases). The CDR3 loop is CASSLGEGGSNQPQHF. The CDR3 nucleotides read TGTGCCAGCAGCTTAGGGGAGGGGGGCAGCAATCAGCCCCAGCATTTT.